The rows below give T cell receptor beta chains drawn from one sample of a study of PD-1 blockade in classical Hodgkin lymphoma. The data were produced by immunoSEQ multiplex PCR, yet TCRdb's version contains in-frame clones alone and is incomplete. The table records tens of thousands of clones, around nine tenths of them present only once. The sample was peripheral blood mononuclear cells (PBMCs), taken before the fourth cycle of nivolumab. The receptor set was obtained from a human donor with classical Hodgkin lymphoma. Both conserved end residues are part of each CDR3. The order of the fields is clone size, V gene, D gene, CDR3 length, J gene, CDR3 DNA, CDR3 protein. D genes are given only for firm matches. A row's size may be missing; if present it is once, few, many or a size class.

NA	TRBV30	NA	12	TRBJ2-7	TGTGCCTGGAGTGTGGGGCCCTACGAGCAGTACTTC	CAWSVGPYEQYF
NA	TRBV19	NA	17	TRBJ2-3	TGTGCCAGTAGTACCCCCTCGAGGGTCGGTGGAACAGATACGCAGTATTTT	CASSTPSRVGGTDTQYF
NA	TRBV27	NA	15	TRBJ2-3	TGTGCCAGCAGGAAGACAGTCATTAGCACAGATACGCAGTATTTT	CASRKTVISTDTQYF
once	TRBV7-3	NA	16	TRBJ2-1	TGTGCCAGCAGTCGCGGACGGGGGCACAAATACAATGAGCAGTTCTTC	CASSRGRGHKYNEQFF
NA	TRBV11-2	TRBD1	16	TRBJ2-5	TGTGCCAGCAGCTTAGATCTTACAGGGGGCGCGGAGACCCAGTACTTC	CASSLDLTGGAETQYF
NA	TRBV5-1	NA	13	TRBJ1-2	TGCGCCAGCAGCTTGGGGCAGGAGAATGGCTACACCTTC	CASSLGQENGYTF
NA	TRBV30	NA	12	TRBJ1-6	TGTGCCTGGAGGAAAGGACATTCACCCCTCCACTTT	CAWRKGHSPLHF
NA	TRBV27	NA	13	TRBJ1-5	TGTGCCAGCAGTTTATGGGTCGATCAGCCCCAGCATTTT	CASSLWVDQPQHF
NA	TRBV9	TRBD2	15	TRBJ2-1	TGTGCCAGCAGCGCGAACGGGACTAGTGGAAATGAGCAGTTCTTC	CASSANGTSGNEQFF
NA	TRBV11-2	NA	15	TRBJ1-3	TGTGCCAGCAGCCCCTCGACAGGCTCTGGAAACACCATATATTTT	CASSPSTGSGNTIYF
NA	TRBV15	NA	15	TRBJ2-5	TGTGCCACCAGCCCCTCCTCGGGGGCGGGAGAGACCCAGTACTTC	CATSPSSGAGETQYF
NA	TRBV6-6	NA	13	TRBJ1-1	TGTGCCAGCAGTTACCCGGGAATGACTGAAGCTTTCTTT	CASSYPGMTEAFF
NA	TRBV6-5	TRBD1	15	TRBJ1-6	TGTGCCAGCAGCCGAACCGACAGGGGAGGTTCACCCCTCCACTTT	CASSRTDRGGSPLHF
NA	TRBV7-9	TRBD2	15	TRBJ2-5	TGTGCCAGCAGCTTGCAGGGACTAGCGGGAGAGACCCAGTACTTC	CASSLQGLAGETQYF
NA	TRBV25-1	NA	17	TRBJ2-4	TGTGCCAGCAGTGAATCCCGAATCAGGGGGGGGGTTGCCATTCAGTACTTC	CASSESRIRGGVAIQYF
NA	TRBV27	TRBD1	14	TRBJ2-7	TGTGCCAGCAGTTGGACAGGGGGCATTTACGAGCAGTACTTC	CASSWTGGIYEQYF
once	TRBV19	NA	12	TRBJ1-1	TGTGCCAGTAGAGGGGTGGGCACTGAAGCTTTCTTT	CASRGVGTEAFF
NA	TRBV7-9	NA	12	TRBJ2-7	TGTGCCAGCAGCTCGTTCGTTCCCGAGCAGTACTTC	CASSSFVPEQYF
NA	TRBV6-9	NA	15	TRBJ1-2	TGTGCCAGCAGTCCACAGCCCGTTGAAGGCTATGGCTACACCTTC	CASSPQPVEGYGYTF
NA	TRBV4-3	NA	16	TRBJ2-3	TGCGCCAGCAGCCAAGCTGGACAGAGCCCCACAGATACGCAGTATTTT	CASSQAGQSPTDTQYF
NA	TRBV5-4	NA	13	TRBJ2-2	TGTGCCAGCAGCCAGGGGGGAACCGGGGAGCTGTTTTTT	CASSQGGTGELFF
NA	TRBV7-8	NA	14	TRBJ2-2	TGTGCCAGTGTGAAGTGGACGAACACCGGGGAGCTGTTTTTT	CASVKWTNTGELFF